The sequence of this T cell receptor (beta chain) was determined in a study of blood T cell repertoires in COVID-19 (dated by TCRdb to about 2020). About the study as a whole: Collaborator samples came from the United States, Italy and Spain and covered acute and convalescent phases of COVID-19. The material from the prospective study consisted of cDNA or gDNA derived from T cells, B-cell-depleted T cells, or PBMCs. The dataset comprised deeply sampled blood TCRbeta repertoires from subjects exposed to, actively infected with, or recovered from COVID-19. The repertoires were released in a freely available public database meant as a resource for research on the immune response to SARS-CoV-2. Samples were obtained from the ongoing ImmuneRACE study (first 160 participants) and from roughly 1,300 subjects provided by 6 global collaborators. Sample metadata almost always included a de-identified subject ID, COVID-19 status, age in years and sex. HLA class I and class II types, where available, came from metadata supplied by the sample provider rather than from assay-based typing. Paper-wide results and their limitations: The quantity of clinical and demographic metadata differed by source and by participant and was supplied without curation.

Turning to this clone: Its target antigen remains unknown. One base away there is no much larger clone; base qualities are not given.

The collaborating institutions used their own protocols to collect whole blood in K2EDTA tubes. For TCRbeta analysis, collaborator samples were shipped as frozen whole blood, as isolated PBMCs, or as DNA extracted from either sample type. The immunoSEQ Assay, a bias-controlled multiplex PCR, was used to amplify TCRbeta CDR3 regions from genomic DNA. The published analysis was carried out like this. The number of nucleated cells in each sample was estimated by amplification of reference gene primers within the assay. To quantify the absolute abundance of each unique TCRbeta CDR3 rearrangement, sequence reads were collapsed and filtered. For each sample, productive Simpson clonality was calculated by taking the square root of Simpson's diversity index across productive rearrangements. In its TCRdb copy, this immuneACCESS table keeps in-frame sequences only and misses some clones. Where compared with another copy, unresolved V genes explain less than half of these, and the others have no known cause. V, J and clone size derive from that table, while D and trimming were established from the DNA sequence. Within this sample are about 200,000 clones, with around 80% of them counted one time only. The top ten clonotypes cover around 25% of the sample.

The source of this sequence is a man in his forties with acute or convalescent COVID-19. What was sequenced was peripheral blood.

CDR3 protein: CASSELEFTNYGYTF. The DNA sequence is as follows: TGTGCCAGCAGTGAACTGGAGTTTACTAACTATGGCTACACCTTC. This receptor chain uses TRBV2 and TRBJ1-2; the D gene cannot be named for sure. Sequences SNHLY (CDR1) and FYNNEI (CDR2) are obtained from the germline V gene. V sheds 2 bases and J sheds 0 bases, leaving 10 bases between their ends. The CDR3 spans 15 residues, from the cysteine through the phenylalanine. Only the CDR3 part of the read is kept: 45 bases, read in frame from the first base. The reference TRBV2 and TRBJ1-2 proteins fill in what lies around the CDR3, so the full variable domain reads EPEVTQTPSHQVTQMGQEVILRCVPISNHLYFYWYRQILGQKVEFLVSFYNNEISEKSEIFDDQFSVERPDGSNFTLKIRSTKLEDSAMYFCASSELEFTNYGYTFGSGTRLTVV.